This TCR beta chain was recorded in a study of patients and donors after allogeneic stem cell transplantation. TCRdb ran MiXCR on the RT-PCR reads and lists one entry per CDR3 protein. The data contain around 150,000 distinct CDR3 sequences, 25% to 35% of them seen just once; the ten biggest clones take up roughly 3%. The ends were cut back, 6 bases at V and 0 bases at J, with 6 bases in the middle. This CDR3 region has 13 residues. Germline CDR1 is MDHEN and CDR2 is SYDVKM. Material for sequencing was blood, either unsorted or a sorted T cell fraction (not recorded which). The chain couples TRBV28 to TRBJ1-5; D gene uncertain. The sequence came from a human donor who was either an allogeneic HSCT recipient or a stem cell or donor lymphocyte infusion donor (not recorded which). It is not recorded whose cells these are; they may come from a transplant donor. The CDR3 spells CASRPASNQPQHF. CDR3 DNA: TGTGCCAGCAGGCCTGCTAGCAATCAGCCCCAGCATTTT.